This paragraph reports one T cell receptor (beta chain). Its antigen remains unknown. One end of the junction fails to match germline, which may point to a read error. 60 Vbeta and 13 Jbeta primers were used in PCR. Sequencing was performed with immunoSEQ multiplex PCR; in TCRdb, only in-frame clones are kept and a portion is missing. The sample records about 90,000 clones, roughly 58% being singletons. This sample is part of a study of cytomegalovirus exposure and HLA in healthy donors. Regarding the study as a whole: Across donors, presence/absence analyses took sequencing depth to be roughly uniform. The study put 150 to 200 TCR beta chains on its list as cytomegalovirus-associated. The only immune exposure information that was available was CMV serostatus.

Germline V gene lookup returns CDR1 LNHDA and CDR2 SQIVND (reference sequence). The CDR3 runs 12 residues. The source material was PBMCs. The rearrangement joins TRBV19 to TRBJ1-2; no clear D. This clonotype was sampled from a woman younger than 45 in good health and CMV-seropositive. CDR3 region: CASKMGDYGYPF. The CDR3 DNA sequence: TGTGCCAGTAAGATGGGAGACTATGGCTACCCCTTC.